This T cell receptor beta chain was documented in a study of T cell responses to AZD1222 COVID-19 vaccine. Germline CDR1 reads MDHEN; CDR2 reads SYDVKM. V gave up 7 bases and J gave up 7 bases, with 13 bases separating them. The length of the CDR3 is 12 residues. Notes on the study in general: Two AZD1222 administrations were followed by greater Spike-specific TCR breadth and depth. Spike regions recognized by vaccine-associated CD4 TCRs spanned the protein, led by 160-218 and 743-854.

As for this clone: Its specificity is not known.

Analysis merged second doses at about 4 or about 12 weeks. Libraries were prepared by immunoSEQ multiplex PCR; TCRdb keeps only in-frame clonotypes and omits some of them. The sample shows 110,000 or so clones, 88% of them seen only once. This specimen was peripheral blood, taken 28 days after the second AZD1222 dose. The TCR originated in an adult who received the AZD1222 COVID-19 vaccine. The rearrangement links TRBV28 to TRBJ1-2, with TRBD1 as a possible D gene (6 bases). The DNA of the CDR3 is TGTGCCAGCACCACAGGGCCCTTTGGCTACACCTTC. Protein sequence: CASTTGPFGYTF.